Listed below are T cell receptor beta chains from one sample, sequenced in a study of early T cells in non-severe SARS-CoV-2 infection. Each CDR3 protein gets one entry after TCRdb re-called the 5' RACE reads with MiXCR. Among fewer than 90,000 distinct CDR3 sequences, 14% to 15% were seen once, and the ten largest hold 11%. The sample taken for sequencing was whole blood. The receptors come from an adult who was a healthcare worker with PCR-confirmed SARS-CoV-2 infection or an uninfected control (not recorded which). CDR3s include the opening cysteine and the closing phenylalanine or tryptophan. Each record gives: V gene, J gene, D gene, clone size, CDR3 protein, CDR3 DNA. The D gene is left open where the match is weak. Clone size is stated in some rows and not others, as once, few, many or a class when expanded.

TRBV18	TRBJ2-7	-	many	CASSPQGGYEQYF	TGTGCCAGCTCACCACAGGGAGGCTACGAGCAGTACTTC
TRBV12-3/TRBV12-4	TRBJ1-4	-	few	CASSNRRGVNEKLFF	TGTGCCAGCAGTAATCGTCGGGGGGTTAATGAAAAACTGTTTTTT
TRBV9	TRBJ2-3	-	many	CASSPPPGLITDTQYF	TGTGCCAGCAGCCCCCCCCCGGGGCTTATCACAGATACGCAGTATTTT
TRBV7-9	TRBJ2-3	-	few	CASSSPSKMDGTSTDTQYF	TGTGCCAGCAGCTCCCCTAGTAAGATGGACGGAACAAGCACAGATACGCAGTATTTT
TRBV29-1	TRBJ1-2	-	-	CSVGHNREYGYTF	TGCAGCGTTGGTCACAACCGGGAGTATGGCTACACCTTC
TRBV3-1	TRBJ2-7	-	few	CASSPHRDNSYEQYF	TGTGCCAGCAGCCCACACCGGGACAACTCCTACGAGCAGTACTTC
TRBV29-1	TRBJ2-3	TRBD2	-	CSVIAGADTDTQYF	TGCAGCGTCATAGCGGGGGCCGACACAGATACGCAGTATTTT
TRBV6-5	TRBJ1-2	-	-	CASTPGQGDGYTF	TGTGCCAGCACCCCAGGCCAGGGAGACGGCTACACCTTC
TRBV3-1	TRBJ2-1	-	few	CASGANEQFF	TGTGCCAGCGGGGCCAATGAGCAGTTCTTC
TRBV10-3	TRBJ2-7	TRBD1	-	CAISSHGQGERYEQYF	TGTGCCATCAGTTCGCACGGACAGGGGGAACGGTACGAGCAGTACTTC
TRBV9	TRBJ2-3	-	-	CASSTLPRDTQYF	TGTGCCAGCAGCACCCTCCCCCGAGATACGCAGTATTTT
TRBV29-1	TRBJ1-5	-	few	CSVVSVSSNQPQHF	TGCAGCGTTGTCAGCGTCTCCAGCAATCAGCCCCAGCATTTT